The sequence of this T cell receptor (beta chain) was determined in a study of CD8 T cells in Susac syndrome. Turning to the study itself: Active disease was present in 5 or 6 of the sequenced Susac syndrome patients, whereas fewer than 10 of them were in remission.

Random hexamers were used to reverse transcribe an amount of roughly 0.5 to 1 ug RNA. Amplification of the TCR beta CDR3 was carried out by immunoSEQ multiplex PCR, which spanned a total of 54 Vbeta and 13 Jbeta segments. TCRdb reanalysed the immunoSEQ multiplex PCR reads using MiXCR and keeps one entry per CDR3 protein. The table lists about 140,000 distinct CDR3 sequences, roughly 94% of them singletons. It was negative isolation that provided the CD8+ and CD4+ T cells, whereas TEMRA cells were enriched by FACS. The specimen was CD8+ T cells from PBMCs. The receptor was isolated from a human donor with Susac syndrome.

CDR3 bases: TGCAGTGCCCGAGATCTCTACACCGGGGAGCTGTTTTTT. Protein: CSARDLYTGELFF. The V call is TRBV20-1, the J call TRBJ2-2, with D unclear. The CDR3 has 13 residues. The ends were cut back, 6 bases at V and 3 bases at J, with 11 bases in the middle. CDR1 DFQATT and CDR2 SNEGSKA come from the germline V gene (reference sequence).